Presented here are 13 T cell receptor beta chains from one specimen sequenced in a study of Ad26.COV2.S vaccination and SARS-CoV-2 variants. Sequenced by immunoSEQ multiplex PCR; TCRdb stores in-frame clones only, minus some. The data hold a few hundred thousand clones, with about 89% observed a single time. Treatment meaning: some 19 received Ad26.COV2.S at low or high dose, single or two shots; 5 received placebo; per-sample allocation not given. Collection of the samples took place on day 63 after the first injection of vaccine or placebo. Material: peripheral blood, obtained in a trial of Ad26.COV2.S vaccine versus placebo. These receptors came from a person aged 18-60 years who received the Ad26.COV2.S COVID-19 vaccine or a placebo.

V gene TRBV4-3 combines with J gene TRBJ1-4; 12 positions match TRBD1. V dropped 4 bases and J dropped 2; count of bases not matched to a gene: 2. This CDR3 has 16 residues. Per the germline V gene, CDR1 is LGHNA and CDR2 is YSLEER. CDR3 bases: TGCGCCAGCAGCCGGGACAGGGGGCTTACTAATGAAAAACTGTTTTTT. This translates into CASSRDRGLTNEKLFF.

This chain joins TRBV5-6 and TRBJ1-5, with a possible D match to TRBD1 (6 bases). Trimming shortened V by 0 bases and J by 6 bases, and 10 bases separated the two germline ends. The germline gives CDR1 SGHDT, CDR2 YYEEEE. The CDR3 is 14 residues long. The CDR3 spells CASSLGGGTQPQHF. The CDR3 DNA reads TGTGCCAGCAGCTTGGGAGGGGGGACTCAGCCCCAGCATTTT.

The V call is TRBV28, the J call TRBJ1-1, with TRBD1 as a possible D gene (5 bases). The length of the CDR3 is 15 residues. The ends were cut back, 4 bases at V and 1 base at J, with 13 bases in the middle. Germline CDR1 and CDR2: MDHEN and SYDVKM. CDR3 in DNA: TGTGCCAGCAGTTCGGGAGGACATTCGAACACTGAAGCTTTCTTT. Encoded protein: CASSSGGHSNTEAFF.

The CDR3 loop is CASSEASLPSYEQYF. In nucleotides, the CDR3 is TGTGCCAGCAGTGAAGCCTCACTGCCGTCCTACGAGCAGTACTTC. The chain uses TRBV6-1 and TRBJ2-7; D gene uncertain. Between the trimmed V and J ends, which lost 0 bases and 1 base, there was a span of 10 bases. The CDR3 is made up of 15 amino acids. The germline V gene encodes CDR1 MNHNS and CDR2 SASEGT.

The chain links TRBV4-2 to TRBJ2-7; D is possibly TRBD1 (6 bases). Trimming removed 1 base from V and 7 bases from J, with 14 bases in between. Germline CDR1 LGHNA, CDR2 YNFKEQ. This CDR3 has 14 residues. The CDR3 region is CASSQGQAVGEQYF. CDR3 in DNA: TGTGCCAGCAGCCAAGGACAGGCGGTAGGGGAGCAGTACTTC.

The chain uses TRBV7-9 and TRBJ1-6, with D possibly being TRBD1 (5 bases). Trimming stripped 5 bases from V and 9 bases from J, with 20 bases between. This CDR3 is 16 amino acids long. Germline CDR1 and CDR2: SEHNR and FQNEAQ (reference sequence). The CDR3 loop is CASSQAQGAMGSPLHF. CDR3 bases: TGTGCCAGCAGCCAGGCCCAGGGAGCTATGGGTTCACCCCTCCACTTT.

V is TRBV28 and J is TRBJ1-1; weak D call: TRBD1 (6 bases). Deletions cut 7 bases from V and 1 base from J, with 13 bases between. CDR1 MDHEN and CDR2 SYDVKM come from the germline V gene. The CDR3 loop spans 14 amino acids. The CDR3 DNA reads TGTGCCAGCACCGTGGGGGGGGCGAACACTGAAGCTTTCTTT. This encodes CASTVGGANTEAFF.

The chain employs TRBV13 and TRBJ2-1; TRBD2 matches at 7 bases. The CDR3 totals 16 residues. Germline CDR1 and CDR2: PRHDT and FYEKMQ (reference sequence). After removal of 2 bases from V and 4 bases from J, the junction contained 8 bases not matched to a gene. The CDR3 spells CASSLREGGTYNEQFF. In nucleotides, the CDR3 is TGTGCCAGCAGCTTAAGGGAGGGAGGAACTTACAATGAGCAGTTCTTC.

The table lists this clone with a count of one. The chain recombines TRBV9 with TRBJ1-5, with a possible D match to TRBD1 (6 bases). There are 12 residues in the CDR3. V lost 4 bases and J 9 bases, leaving 11 bases between the germline ends. Germline loops: CDR1 SGDLS, CDR2 YYNGEE. CDR3 region: CASSSQGGPQHF. The CDR3 bases are TGTGCCAGCAGCTCACAGGGCGGGCCCCAGCATTTT.

The rearrangement uses TRBV4-2 and TRBJ2-1; TRBD2 matches at 11 bases. Germline CDR1 reads LGHNA; CDR2 reads YNFKEQ. CDR3 length: 16 amino acids. V trimming: 3 bases; J trimming: 3 bases; junction bases outside the gene matches: 4. CDR3 sequence: CASSHVLAGDYNEQFF. CDR3 DNA: TGTGCCAGCAGCCATGTACTAGCGGGAGACTACAATGAGCAGTTCTTC.

V is TRBV7-6 and J is TRBJ2-7; D unclear. Trimming cost V 5 bases and J 2 bases, with 13 bases left between them. Germline CDR1 SGHVS, CDR2 FNYEAQ. The CDR3 length is 14 residues. The CDR3 coding sequence is TGTGCCAGCAGCCCCCGCGGCAGTGCCTACGAGCAGTACTTC. Amino acid sequence: CASSPRGSAYEQYF. The full variable domain, in which reference TRBV7-6 and TRBJ2-7 provide the parts outside the CDR3, is GAGVSQSPRYKVTKRGQDVALRCDPISGHVSLYWYRQALGQGPEFLTYFNYEAQQDKSGLPNDRFSAERPEGSISTLTIQRTEQRDSAMYRCASSPRGSAYEQYFGPGTRLTVT.

The chain is built from TRBV6-1 and TRBJ2-2, with D unclear. The CDR3 totals 15 residues. CDR1 is MNHNS and CDR2 is SASEGT in the germline V gene. V lost 1 base, J lost 0 bases, and 6 bases lay in between. The chain's CDR3 is CASSEVGANTGELFF. The DNA of the CDR3 is TGTGCCAGCAGTGAAGTAGGAGCGAACACCGGGGAGCTGTTTTTT.

This clone came up a few times. This chain joins TRBV12-3 or TRBV12-4 and TRBJ2-7; D remains ambiguous. The CDR3 sequence is 13 residues long. Deletions cut 5 bases from V and 0 bases from J, with 8 bases between. The CDR3 loop is CASSLSVSYEQYF. CDR3 nucleotides: TGTGCCAGCAGTCTTTCAGTCTCCTACGAGCAGTACTTC.